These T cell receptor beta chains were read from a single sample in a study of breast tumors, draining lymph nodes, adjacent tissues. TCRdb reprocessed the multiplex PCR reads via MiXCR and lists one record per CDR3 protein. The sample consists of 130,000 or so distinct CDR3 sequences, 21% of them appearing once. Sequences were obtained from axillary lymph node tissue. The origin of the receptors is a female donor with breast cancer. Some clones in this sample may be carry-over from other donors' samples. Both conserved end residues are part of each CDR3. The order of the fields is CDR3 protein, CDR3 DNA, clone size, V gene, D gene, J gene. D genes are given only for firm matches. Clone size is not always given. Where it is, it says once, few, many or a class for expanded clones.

CSVRKRLAGGLGEQFF TGCAGCGTTAGAAAAAGACTAGCGGGGGGGTTGGGTGAGCAGTTCTTC many TRBV29-1 TRBD2 TRBJ2-1
CASSIPNNEQFF TGTGCCAGTAGTATCCCTAACAATGAGCAGTTCTTC many TRBV19 - TRBJ2-1
CASRVAGSYNEQFF TGTGCCAGCAGGGTAGCGGGATCCTACAATGAGCAGTTCTTC many TRBV6-1 TRBD2 TRBJ2-1
CASSLAGGNRDTQYF TGTGCCAGTAGCCTAGCGGGAGGTAATAGAGATACGCAGTATTTT many TRBV6-5 TRBD2 TRBJ2-3
CSAREGTRGVRQQYF TGCAGTGCTAGGGAGGGGACTAGGGGAGTACGGCAGCAGTACTTC many TRBV20-1 TRBD2 TRBJ2-7
CASTLAPPLAWGSNEQFF TGTGCCAGCACCCTCGCCCCCCCGCTAGCGTGGGGGAGTAATGAGCAGTTCTTC few TRBV28 - TRBJ2-1
CASSRLPGQGSYEQYF TGTGCCAGCAGCCGACTTCCGGGACAAGGGTCCTACGAGCAGTACTTC many TRBV6-5 - TRBJ2-7
CASSSTGSSYEQYF TGCGCCAGCAGCTCGACAGGGAGTTCCTACGAGCAGTACTTC many TRBV5-1 TRBD1 TRBJ2-7
CASSLAGGGSNEQFF TGTGCCAGCAGCTTAGCGGGAGGGGGATCCAATGAGCAGTTCTTC few TRBV5-6 TRBD2 TRBJ2-1
CASSAAPYPMGKNIQYF TGTGCCAGCAGCGCCGCCCCCTATCCGATGGGCAAAAACATTCAGTACTTC - TRBV9 - TRBJ2-4
CTTRGTGGLDTQYF TGTACCACCAGAGGGACAGGGGGCTTAGATACGCAGTATTTT - TRBV15 TRBD1 TRBJ2-3
CASSLQGGVYSPLHF TGTGCCAGCAGTTTACAGGGGGGGGTGTATTCACCCCTCCACTTT many TRBV28 TRBD1 TRBJ1-6
CASSLVWVGGKSEQFF TGTGCCAGCAGCTTAGTATGGGTAGGTGGAAAGTCTGAGCAGTTCTTC many TRBV7-2 - TRBJ2-1
CSASNPTSYEQYF TGCAGCGCCTCAAACCCAACGTCCTACGAGCAGTACTTC many TRBV29-1 - TRBJ2-7
CAREGEETQYF TGTGCTAGAGAGGGGGAGGAGACCCAGTACTTC many TRBV7-7 - TRBJ2-5
CASSLVSGVYSYEQYF TGCGCCAGCAGCTTGGTGAGCGGGGTTTACTCCTACGAGCAGTACTTC many TRBV5-1 TRBD2 TRBJ2-7
CASSPPGQGHEQYF TGTGCCAGCAGCCCTCCGGGGCAGGGCCACGAGCAGTACTTC many TRBV7-9 - TRBJ2-7
CASIRGHGMGGYTF TGTGCCAGCATCCGTGGACACGGGATGGGGGGCTACACCTTC once TRBV28 - TRBJ1-2
CASSQTAKGEKLFF TGTGCCAGCAGCCAGACAGCGAAAGGTGAAAAACTGTTTTTT - TRBV3-1 - TRBJ1-4
CSALRNRGRETQYF TGCAGCGCGCTCCGGAACAGGGGGCGAGAGACCCAGTACTTC many TRBV29-1 TRBD1 TRBJ2-5
CASIRNVSGTSGRLTYEQYF TGTGCCAGCATCCGAAACGTCTCCGGGACTAGCGGGAGACTAACCTACGAGCAGTACTTC many TRBV6-4 TRBD2 TRBJ2-7
CASSVANSGNTIYF TGTGCCAGCAGCGTAGCAAACTCTGGAAACACCATATATTTT many TRBV9 - TRBJ1-3